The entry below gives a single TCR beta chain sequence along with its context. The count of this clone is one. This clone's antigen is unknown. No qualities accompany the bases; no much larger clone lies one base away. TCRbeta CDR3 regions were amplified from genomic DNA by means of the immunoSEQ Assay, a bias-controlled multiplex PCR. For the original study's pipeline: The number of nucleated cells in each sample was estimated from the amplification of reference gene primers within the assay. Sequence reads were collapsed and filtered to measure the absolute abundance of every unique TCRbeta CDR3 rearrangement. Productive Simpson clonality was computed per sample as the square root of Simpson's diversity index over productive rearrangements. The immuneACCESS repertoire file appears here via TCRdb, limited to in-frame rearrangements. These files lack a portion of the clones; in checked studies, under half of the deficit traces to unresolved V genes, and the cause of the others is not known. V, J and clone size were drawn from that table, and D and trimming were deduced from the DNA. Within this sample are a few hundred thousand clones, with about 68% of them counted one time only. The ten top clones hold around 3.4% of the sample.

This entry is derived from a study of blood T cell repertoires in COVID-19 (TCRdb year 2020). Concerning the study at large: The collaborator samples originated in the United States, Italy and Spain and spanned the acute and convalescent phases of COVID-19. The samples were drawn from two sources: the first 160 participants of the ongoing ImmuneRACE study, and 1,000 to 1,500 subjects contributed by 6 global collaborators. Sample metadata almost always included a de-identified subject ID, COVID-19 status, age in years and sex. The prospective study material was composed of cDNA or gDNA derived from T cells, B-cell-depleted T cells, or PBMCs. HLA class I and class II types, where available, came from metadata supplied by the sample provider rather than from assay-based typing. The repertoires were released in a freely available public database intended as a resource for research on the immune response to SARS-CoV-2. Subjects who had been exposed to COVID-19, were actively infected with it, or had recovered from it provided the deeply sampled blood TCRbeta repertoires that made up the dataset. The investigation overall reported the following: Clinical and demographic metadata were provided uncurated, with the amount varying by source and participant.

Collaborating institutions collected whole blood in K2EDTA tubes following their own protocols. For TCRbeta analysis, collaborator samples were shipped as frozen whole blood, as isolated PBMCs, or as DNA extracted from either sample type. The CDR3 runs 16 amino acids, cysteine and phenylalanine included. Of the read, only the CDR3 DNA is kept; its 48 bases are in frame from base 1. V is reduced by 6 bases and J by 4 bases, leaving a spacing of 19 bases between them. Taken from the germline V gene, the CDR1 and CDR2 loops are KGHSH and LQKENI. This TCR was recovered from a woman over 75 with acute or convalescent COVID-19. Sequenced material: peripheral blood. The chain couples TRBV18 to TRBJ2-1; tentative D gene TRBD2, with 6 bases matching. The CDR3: CASSLAASARYNEQFF. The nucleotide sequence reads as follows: TGTGCCAGCTCCCTCGCCGCTAGCGCGCGTTACAATGAGCAGTTCTTC.